Listed below are T cell receptor beta chains from one sample, sequenced in a study of T-cell memory formation after mild COVID-19. MiXCR, applied by TCRdb to the 5' RACE reads, yields one record per CDR3 protein. The repertoire holds some 450,000 distinct CDR3 sequences, 15% to 25% seen once, with 8.4% in the top ten. Sequencing was carried out using PBMCs or a T cell subset sorted from them (not recorded which). The origin of the receptors is an adult woman who had mild COVID-19 (a few samples of this study predate the infection). Cell type and time point are not known. Both conserved end residues are part of each CDR3. D genes are given only for firm matches. Not every row has a clone size; where given, it reads once, few, many or a size class.

D gene	V gene	J gene	clone size	CDR3 DNA	CDR3 protein
NA	TRBV6-5	TRBJ1-1	NA	TGTGCCAGCACCCCCTTCGGGGTGGGGGGCACTGAAGCTTTCTTT	CASTPFGVGGTEAFF
NA	TRBV29-1	TRBJ2-1	NA	TGCAGCGTAGCAATACAGGCGAATGAGCAGTTCTTC	CSVAIQANEQFF
TRBD2	TRBV12-3/TRBV12-4	TRBJ2-3	few	TGTGCCAGCAGTTATAGCGGGGGGGCGGGAGATACGCAGTATTTT	CASSYSGGAGDTQYF
NA	TRBV5-1	TRBJ2-3	NA	TGCGCCAGCAGCTATGAAGCCCAATGGGATACGCAGTATTTT	CASSYEAQWDTQYF
NA	TRBV13	TRBJ1-1	many	TGTGCCAGCAGCTTAGGCCTGGGGCTCAAGGGGACTGAAGCTTTCTTT	CASSLGLGLKGTEAFF
TRBD2	TRBV29-1	TRBJ2-1	NA	TGCAGCGTCCCACTAGCGGGAGTCCCCCATGAGCAGTTCTTC	CSVPLAGVPHEQFF
NA	TRBV12-3/TRBV12-4	TRBJ1-2	NA	TGTGCCAGCAGTTTTAACGGGGAGGCCTATGGCTACACCTTC	CASSFNGEAYGYTF
TRBD1	TRBV20-1	TRBJ2-7	few	TGCAGTGCTGCCAGGGGGCCCCAAGGTAGCGAGCAGTACTTC	CSAARGPQGSEQYF
NA	TRBV30	TRBJ2-3	few	TGTGCCTGGAGTAAAGGAAGAGAAGATACGCAGTATTTT	CAWSKGREDTQYF
TRBD2	TRBV2	TRBJ2-5	few	TGTGCCAGCAGAGACGGGCTAGCGGGAGGGGGAGAGACCCAGTACTTC	CASRDGLAGGGETQYF
TRBD1	TRBV24-1	TRBJ2-1	once	TGTGCCACCAGTGATCCGGGACAGGGGGTTAATGAGCAGTTCTTC	CATSDPGQGVNEQFF
NA	TRBV20-1	TRBJ1-1	few	TGCAGTGGTTACAGAACTGAAGCTTTCTTT	CSGYRTEAFF
TRBD1	TRBV10-3	TRBJ2-1	few	TGTGCCATCAGTGACCCCGGGACAGTCGGCGATGAGCAGTTCTTC	CAISDPGTVGDEQFF
NA	TRBV5-1	TRBJ2-5	NA	TGCGCCAGCAGCTTGCTTGTGGGCAGCAGCAAGGAGACCCAGTACTTC	CASSLLVGSSKETQYF
TRBD1	TRBV11-3	TRBJ2-3	NA	TGTGCCAGCAGCTCCGGGACAGGGGCGGCAGATACGCAGTATTTT	CASSSGTGAADTQYF
NA	TRBV7-6	TRBJ2-1	few	TGTGCCAGCAGCCCGCAGATCGGTGAGCAGTTCTTC	CASSPQIGEQFF
NA	TRBV27	TRBJ2-2	NA	TGTGCCAGCAGTTCGCCTAGCTTGAACACCGGGGAGCTGTTTTTT	CASSSPSLNTGELFF
NA	TRBV2	TRBJ1-1	NA	TGTGCCAGCACCAAAAGCGGGTCCAGGGTAAACACTGAAGCTTTCTTT	CASTKSGSRVNTEAFF
TRBD2	TRBV7-3	TRBJ2-3	few	TGTGCCAGCAGCCCTCTAGCGGGGAGACTACACACAGATACGCAGTATTTT	CASSPLAGRLHTDTQYF
NA	TRBV20-1	TRBJ1-2	NA	TGCAGTGCTAGAGATCGCGGGAATGATCCGCATAACTATGGCTACACCTTC	CSARDRGNDPHNYGYTF
NA	TRBV5-1	TRBJ2-5	many	TGCGCCAGCAGCACAGGGATGGAGACCCAGTACTTC	CASSTGMETQYF
NA	TRBV3-1	TRBJ2-1	NA	TGTGCCAGCAGCCAAGACGCGGGACCATACAATGAGCAGTTCTTC	CASSQDAGPYNEQFF
NA	TRBV12-3/TRBV12-4	TRBJ1-1	NA	TGTGCCAGCAGTCCCACCGGGGGGGATCGCGAAGCTTTCTTT	CASSPTGGDREAFF
TRBD2	TRBV12-3/TRBV12-4	TRBJ2-5	NA	TGTGCCAGCAGTTTAGGGACTAGGAGAGAGACCCAGTACTTC	CASSLGTRRETQYF
TRBD1	TRBV4-2	TRBJ1-5	NA	TGTGCCAGCAGCGACAGGGGAAGCCTTCAGCCCCAGCATTTT	CASSDRGSLQPQHF
NA	TRBV18	TRBJ2-3	NA	TGTGCCAGCTCACCCACCCGGCAAGCAGATACGCAGTATTTT	CASSPTRQADTQYF
NA	TRBV24-1	TRBJ2-5	NA	TGTGCCACCAGTGACCGCCGGGAACCCCTGACGGAGACCCAGTACTTC	CATSDRREPLTETQYF
NA	TRBV5-5	TRBJ2-3	many	TGTGCCAGCAGCTTGGACCTCACAGATACGCAGTATTTT	CASSLDLTDTQYF
NA	TRBV7-9	TRBJ1-6	NA	TGTGCCAGCAGCGCAGGCGTGGGCGATAATTTTTTGTCCCTCCACTTT	CASSAGVGDNFLSLHF
NA	TRBV7-9	TRBJ1-3	NA	TGTGCCAGCAGCTTAGTCCTGGCCTCTGGAAACACCATATATTTT	CASSLVLASGNTIYF
NA	TRBV20-1	TRBJ2-5	few	TGCAGTGCTAGTAGCTGGGACAACCAAGAGACCCAGTACTTC	CSASSWDNQETQYF
TRBD1	TRBV5-6	TRBJ2-6	NA	TGTGCCAGCAGCTGGACAGGGGGTAGCTCTGGGGCCAACGTCCTGACTTTC	CASSWTGGSSGANVLTF
TRBD2	TRBV12-3/TRBV12-4	TRBJ2-5	NA	TGTGCCAGCAGCCGGACTAGCGGGGGGGCCGGGGAGACCCAGTACTTC	CASSRTSGGAGETQYF
NA	TRBV6-1	TRBJ2-7	NA	TGTGCCAGCGCAGGGTTGGCCTACGAGCAGTACTTC	CASAGLAYEQYF
NA	TRBV19	TRBJ2-1	few	TGTGCCAGTAGTATCCGGGACCGTGGAGACAATGAGCAGTTCTTC	CASSIRDRGDNEQFF
NA	TRBV24-1	TRBJ2-7	few	TGTGCCACCAGTGGAGGTGGAATGGTTTCCGAGCAGTACTTC	CATSGGGMVSEQYF
TRBD1	TRBV7-6	TRBJ2-1	NA	TGTGCCAGCAGCCTCCGACAGGGGGGCGGTCTTCTCTACAATGAGCAGTTCTTC	CASSLRQGGGLLYNEQFF
NA	TRBV4-1	TRBJ2-7	NA	TGCGCCAGCAGCCCGGGGCCCGCCTCCGAGCAGTACTTC	CASSPGPASEQYF
TRBD2	TRBV25-1	TRBJ2-1	NA	TGTGCCAGCAGTGTACCTAGCGGGAGGATTTTAGATGAGCAGTTCTTC	CASSVPSGRILDEQFF
NA	TRBV12-3/TRBV12-4	TRBJ1-5	many	TGTGCCAGCAGTTTAACATCGGGCAGTCGTAATCAGCCCCAGCATTTT	CASSLTSGSRNQPQHF